Below, 3 T cell receptor beta chains from the same sample are listed, as sequenced in a study of blood T cell repertoires in COVID-19 (dated by TCRdb to the early 2020s). Libraries were constructed by the immunoSEQ multiplex PCR assay. This immuneACCESS table, as held by TCRdb, lists in-frame sequences with V and J called but not all clones. Of the missing ones, under half trace to an unresolved V gene in checked studies; the others have no known cause. The sample contains some 380,000 clones, around 87% of them found a single time. The ten top clones hold 1.3% of the sample. Sequencing was carried out using PBMCs or T cells enriched from blood (not recorded which). These receptors were taken from a man aged 25 to 45 who had recovered from COVID-19.

The chain has TRBV2 and TRBJ1-6; possibly TRBD1 for D (6 bases). The CDR3 is made up of 14 amino acids. The germline V gene encodes CDR1 SNHLY and CDR2 FYNNEI. Trimming took off 4 bases at V and 7 bases at J, with 11 bases between the two ends. CDR3: CASSVQGRNSPLHF. The CDR3 DNA sequence: TGTGCCAGCAGTGTACAGGGACGAAATTCACCCCTCCACTTT.

This chain connects TRBV5-1 to TRBJ1-1; the match to TRBD1 covers 9 bases. J was trimmed by 2 bases and V by 4 bases; bases with no gene match: 6. The CDR3 covers 15 residues. CDR1 and CDR2 (germline): SGHRS, YFSETQ. The CDR3 coding sequence is TGCGCCAGCAGCCGGGACAGGGCGATAAACACTGAAGCTTTCTTT. This gives the protein CASSRDRAINTEAFF.

CDR3 amino acids: CASKQRSTGELFF. CDR3 nucleotide sequence: TGTGCCAGTAAGCAGAGGTCCACCGGGGAGCTGTTTTTT. The V gene is TRBV19, the J gene TRBJ2-2; D not resolved. CDR1 is LNHDA, CDR2 SQIVND, per germline (reference sequence). The CDR3 loop spans 13 amino acids. Trimming removed 7 bases from V and 4 bases from J, with 10 bases in between.